This passage covers 32 T cell receptor beta chains from one sample sequenced in a study of T-cell memory formation after mild COVID-19. TCRdb re-analysed the 5' RACE reads in MiXCR, keeping a single row per CDR3 protein. The profile shows roughly 310,000 distinct CDR3 sequences, about 15% of them singletons. Input material: PBMCs or a T cell subset sorted from them (not recorded which). The receptors stem from a man aged 18-30 years who had mild COVID-19 (a few samples of this study predate the infection). Cell type and time point are not known.

Many counts were recorded for this clonotype. This chain links TRBV5-6 with TRBJ1-3, with TRBD1 identical over 8 bases. The CDR3 consists of 16 residues. With 2 bases clipped from V and 3 bases from J, the junction kept 7 bases outside the gene matches. The V gene's germline CDR1 is SGHDT and CDR2 YYEEEE. CDR3 nucleotides: TGTGCCAGCAGCTTTTGGACAGGGAATATTGGAAACACCATATATTTT. This translates into CASSFWTGNIGNTIYF.

This clonotype was detected a few times. This sequence joins TRBV7-2 and TRBJ1-4; D ambiguous. V shed 3 bases and J shed 8 bases, with 13 bases lying between them. Germline-derived CDR1 and CDR2 are SGHTA and FQGNSA. The CDR3 sequence is 14 residues long. This chain's CDR3 is CASSFSGSGEKLFF. CDR3 bases: TGTGCCAGCAGCTTTTCGGGTAGTGGCGAAAAACTGTTTTTT.

The table lists this clonotype with a few counts. V gene TRBV9 combines with J gene TRBJ1-4; TRBD1 agrees at 7 bases. The germline V gene encodes CDR1 SGDLS and CDR2 YYNGEE. The length of the CDR3 is 14 residues. J was trimmed by 5 bases and V by 4 bases; bases with no gene match: 5. CDR3 sequence: CASSRTGLNEKLFF. Written as DNA, the CDR3 is TGTGCCAGCAGCCGGACAGGCTTAAATGAAAAACTGTTTTTT.

The chain recombines TRBV12-3 or TRBV12-4 with TRBJ1-5; D is unresolved. V gave up 3 bases and J gave up 5 bases, with 11 bases separating them. The CDR3 has 14 amino acids. CDR3 loop: CASSFALFDQPQHF. Here the CDR3 DNA reads TGTGCCAGCAGTTTTGCACTTTTCGATCAGCCCCAGCATTTT.

This chain joins TRBV5-6 and TRBJ1-1; D gene uncertain. CDR3 length equals 13 residues. Trimming removed 2 bases from V and 4 bases from J, with 9 bases in between. Germline V CDR1 and CDR2: SGHDT, YYEEEE. The chain's CDR3 is CASSFRRSTEAFF. The CDR3, as DNA: TGTGCCAGCAGCTTCCGGCGGAGCACTGAAGCTTTCTTT.

This rearrangement joins TRBV6-1 to TRBJ1-6; D is unresolved. This CDR3 is 11 amino acids long. Looked up from germline, CDR1 is MNHNS and CDR2 is SASEGT. V was trimmed by 2 bases and J by 10 bases, leaving 3 bases between them. For the CDR3, the DNA is TGTGCCAGCAGTGAAAGGTCACCCCTCCACTTT. It codes for CASSERSPLHF.

The rearrangement uses TRBV7-9 and TRBJ1-2; D is perhaps TRBD1 (6 bases). The V gene's germline CDR1 is SEHNR and CDR2 FQNEAQ (reference sequence). V lost 6 bases and J lost 5, with 16 bases in between. The CDR3 consists of 14 residues. CDR3 DNA sequence: TGTGCCAGCAGGTCCTTCCAGGGGCGGTATGGCTACACCTTC. Protein product: CASRSFQGRYGYTF.

The genes are TRBV7-9 and TRBJ1-1, with D perhaps TRBD1 (5 bases). Germline V gene lookup returns CDR1 SEHNR and CDR2 FQNEAQ (reference sequence). The CDR3 has 17 amino acids. Trimming shortened V by 5 bases and J by 4 bases, and 23 bases separated the two germline ends. The CDR3 region is CASSEPTARAAGTEAFF. The CDR3 DNA reads as TGTGCCAGCAGCGAACCAACCGCCAGGGCGGCGGGCACTGAAGCTTTCTTT.

This clonotype was recorded a few times. This chain uses TRBV12-3 or TRBV12-4 with TRBJ2-3; TRBD2 is a possible D gene (5 bases). This CDR3 is 15 amino acids long. The V end was cut by 7 bases, the J end by 10 bases, with 24 bases between. CDR3 in amino acids: CASTYLEVARVSQYF. The CDR3 nucleotides read TGTGCCAGCACCTATTTGGAGGTAGCGAGGGTTTCGCAGTATTTT.

The table lists this clonotype with a few counts. The chain uses TRBV7-2 and TRBJ2-3; 7 bases line up with TRBD2. Per the germline V gene, CDR1 is SGHTA and CDR2 is FQGNSA. CDR3 size: 13 residues. V gave up 5 bases and J gave up 6 bases; unmatched junction bases: 5. CDR3 sequence (DNA): TGTGCCAGCAGCGACGGACTAGGGGATACGCAGTATTTT. This translates into CASSDGLGDTQYF.

The V call is TRBV4-1, the J call TRBJ2-1, with D maybe TRBD2 (7 bases). CDR3 size: 19 residues. Germline V gene lookup returns CDR1 MGHRA and CDR2 YSYEKL. Trimming shortened V by 3 bases and J by 0 bases, and 21 bases separated the two germline ends. Here the CDR3 DNA reads TGCGCCAGCAGCCACCGAGGGGGGGCCACTCACCTCTCCTACAATGAGCAGTTCTTC. As protein: CASSHRGGATHLSYNEQFF.

The chain couples TRBV7-3 to TRBJ2-3, with 12 bases lining up with TRBD2. Germline CDR1 is SGHTA and CDR2 is FQGTGA. The V gene end was trimmed by 1 base and the J gene end by 6 bases; junction bases not matched to a gene: 5. The CDR3 consists of 16 residues. CDR3 in DNA: TGTGCCAGCAGCTTAATGGCTAGCGGGGGGGCGGATACGCAGTATTTT. Translation: CASSLMASGGADTQYF.

For this clonotype: Since a much larger clone is just one base distant, this may be a read error. V is TRBV28 and J is TRBJ1-5; D uncertain. The CDR3 runs 11 residues. With 5 bases removed from V and 3 bases from J, the gap between germline ends came to 2 bases. CDR1 is MDHEN, CDR2 SYDVKM, per germline. The CDR3 reads CASSNNQPQHF. CDR3 nucleotides: TGTGCCAGCAGTAACAATCAGCCCCAGCATTTT.

This clonotype was detected a few times. J is TRBJ2-7 and V is TRBV28, with D tentatively TRBD1 or TRBD2 (6 bases each). This CDR3 region has 14 residues. V was clipped by 6 bases and J by 2 bases, with 14 bases between them. CDR1 MDHEN and CDR2 SYDVKM come from the germline V gene. The CDR3 sequence: CASREGGPPYEQYV. The DNA of the CDR3 is TGTGCCAGCAGGGAGGGGGGCCCGCCCTACGAGCAGTACGTC.

This clonotype appeared a few times. The V and J genes are TRBV6-1 and TRBJ1-1; D call uncertain. CDR1 and CDR2 (germline): MNHNS, SASEGT. The CDR3 spans 13 residues. The V and J ends lost 4 bases and 1 base respectively, with 7 bases between them. In DNA, the CDR3 is TGTGCCAGCAGTGTACCAGGGAACACTGAAGCTTTCTTT. This translates into CASSVPGNTEAFF.

The rearrangement links TRBV24-1 to TRBJ2-1; D tentatively fits TRBD1 or TRBD2 (6 bases each). Germline V gene sequence: CDR1 KGHDR, CDR2 SFDVKD. With 9 bases removed from V and 10 bases from J, the gap between germline ends came to 12 bases. This CDR3 comprises 11 residues. CDR3 in amino acids: CATGGLGEQFF. The CDR3 region has the DNA TGTGCCACCGGGGGGCTTGGAGAGCAGTTCTTC.

V usage is TRBV3-1 and J usage is TRBJ2-7; D is uncertain. The CDR3 runs 14 residues. The ends were cut back, 2 bases at V and 3 bases at J, with 11 bases in the middle. Germline lookup yields CDR1 LGHDT and CDR2 YNNKEL (reference sequence). Written as DNA, the CDR3 is TGTGCCAGCAGCCAATCCTACCCGGGCTACGAGCAGTACGTC. Translated, it gives CASSQSYPGYEQYV.

The genes are TRBV5-1 and TRBJ1-2; D not resolved. Germline V gene lookup returns CDR1 SGHRS and CDR2 YFSETQ. V shed 5 bases and J shed 0 bases, with 11 bases lying between them. CDR3 size: 14 residues. The CDR3 bases are TGCGCCAGCAGTCCGGGCCCAGCTAACTATGGCTACACCTTC. It codes for CASSPGPANYGYTF.

This clonotype was found a few times. J is TRBJ2-1 and V is TRBV7-8; D tentatively reads TRBD1 or TRBD2 (6 bases each). The CDR3 is made up of 16 amino acids. The germline CDR1 and CDR2 sequences are SGHVS and FQNEAQ. V lost 1 base and J 6 bases, leaving 16 bases between the germline ends. The CDR3, as DNA: TGTGCCAGCAGCTTAGGCCCTCGCAGGGGAGGCAATGAGCAGTTCTTC. This sequence encodes CASSLGPRRGGNEQFF.

This clonotype turned up a few times. The chain has TRBV10-3 and TRBJ2-5, with D perhaps matching TRBD2 (5 bases). This CDR3 is 14 amino acids long. V gave up 6 bases and J gave up 2 bases, with 13 bases separating them. Germline CDR1 and CDR2: ENHRY and SYGVKD. CDR3 nucleotide sequence: TGTGCCATCAGCCGTCTGGGAGAACAAGAGACCCAGTACTTC. Amino acids: CAISRLGEQETQYF.

This rearrangement joins TRBV5-6 to TRBJ2-7; D is perhaps TRBD1 or TRBD2 (5 bases each). The CDR3 runs to 14 residues. Trimming took off 4 bases at V and 2 bases at J, with 13 bases between the two ends. Germline loops: CDR1 SGHDT, CDR2 YYEEEE. CDR3 sequence reads: CASSKLVGPYEQYV. For the CDR3, the DNA is TGTGCCAGCAGCAAGCTTGTGGGACCCTACGAGCAGTACGTC.

The chain recombines TRBV5-1 with TRBJ1-2; maybe TRBD1 (5 bases). Germline CDR1 and CDR2: SGHRS and YFSETQ. CDR3 length: 14 amino acids. V lost 2 bases to trimming and J lost 6 bases, with 14 bases between them. The CDR3 loop reads CASSFSSGTDGYTF. The CDR3 nucleotides are TGCGCCAGCAGCTTTTCCTCCGGGACTGATGGCTACACCTTC.

This clonotype turned up a few times. The J gene is TRBJ2-7, the V gene TRBV20-1; possible D gene TRBD1, 6 bases. The length of the CDR3 is 11 residues. CDR1 DFQATT and CDR2 SNEGSKA come from the germline V gene (reference sequence). CDR3 nucleotides: TGCAGGGCGATACAGGGCTCCGAGCAGTACTTC. It codes for CRAIQGSEQYF.

The V and J genes are TRBV20-1 and TRBJ2-7; TRBD1 aligns across 8 bases. V dropped 3 bases and J dropped 7; count of bases not matched to a gene: 5. Germline loops: CDR1 DFQATT, CDR2 SNEGSKA (reference sequence). The CDR3 has 12 amino acids. CDR3 coding DNA: TGCAGTGCTAGGACAGGGGTCTTTGAGCAGTACTTC. Protein: CSARTGVFEQYF.

This clonotype was recorded a few times. V gene TRBV6-5 combines with J gene TRBJ1-6; 7 nucleotides agree with TRBD1. This CDR3 spans 14 amino acids. The junction had 10 bases not matched to a gene; V was cut back by 5 bases and J by 12 bases. CDR1 and CDR2 (germline): MNHEY, SVGAGI. CDR3 bases: TGTGCCAGCAGTACCAACAGGGGATTAGGACCCCTCCACTTT. Its protein product is CASSTNRGLGPLHF.

This clonotype was seen a few times. The chain joins TRBV5-1 to TRBJ2-1, with 8 bases lining up with TRBD1. CDR1 is SGHRS and CDR2 is YFSETQ in the germline V gene. The CDR3 has 14 amino acids. With V trimmed by 0 bases and J by 7 bases, 3 bases remained unmatched. CDR3 amino acids: CASSLADRGNEQFF. The DNA of the CDR3 is TGCGCCAGCAGCTTGGCTGACAGGGGTAATGAGCAGTTCTTC.

The chain links TRBV10-3 to TRBJ2-5; D is uncertain. Looked up from germline, CDR1 is ENHRY and CDR2 is SYGVKD. V was trimmed by 2 bases and J by 5 bases, leaving 9 bases between them. CDR3 length: 13 residues. CDR3 sequence reads: CAISEQELETQYF. As DNA, the CDR3 is TGTGCCATCAGTGAGCAGGAGTTGGAGACCCAGTACTTC.

This clonotype was counted between two and nine times. The J gene is TRBJ1-5, the V gene TRBV20-1; a possible D gene is TRBD1 (5 bases). This CDR3 spans 15 amino acids. Germline CDR1 is DFQATT and CDR2 is SNEGSKA (reference sequence). V was clipped by 2 bases and J by 5 bases, with 16 bases between them. This CDR3 reads CSARLGSGGDQPQHF. The CDR3, as DNA: TGCAGTGCTAGACTAGGATCCGGGGGAGATCAGCCCCAGCATTTT.

The rearrangement joins TRBV20-1 to TRBJ2-2; D call uncertain. The CDR3 is made up of 11 amino acids. Germline V gene data show CDR1 as DFQATT and CDR2 as SNEGSKA (reference sequence). V was cut by 2 bases and J by 2 bases, with 0 bases left in between. For the CDR3, the DNA is TGCAGTGCTAGAAACACCGGGGAGCTGTTTTTT. It translates to CSARNTGELFF.

The chain carries TRBV2 and TRBJ2-1; 7 bases align to TRBD2. Germline V gene lookup returns CDR1 SNHLY and CDR2 FYNNEI. CDR3 length: 15 residues. V lost 6 bases to trimming and J lost 6 bases; unmatched junction nucleotides: 11. For the CDR3, the DNA is TGTGCCAGCAGCGCTGGGGGAGGGCCGGGCAATGAGCAGTTCTTC. It encodes CASSAGGGPGNEQFF.

This clonotype was counted many times. This rearrangement joins TRBV9 to TRBJ2-3; D possibly uses TRBD1 or TRBD2 (5 bases each). Germline V gives CDR1 SGDLS, CDR2 YYNGEE. The CDR3 runs 14 residues. V dropped 0 bases and J dropped 6 bases, with 11 bases sitting between them. The CDR3 here is CASSVGPGDDTQYF. The CDR3 nucleotides read TGTGCCAGCAGCGTAGGTCCTGGGGACGATACGCAGTATTTT.

A few counts support this clonotype. The rearrangement uses TRBV6-2 or TRBV6-3 and TRBJ2-7; D uncertain. The germline gives CDR1 MNHEY, CDR2 SVGEGT. The CDR3 is 13 residues long. Between the trimmed V and J ends, which lost 2 bases and 4 bases, there was a span of 9 bases. The CDR3 DNA sequence: TGTGCCAGCAGTTACGGGGATAAGTACGAGCAGTACGTC. Residues: CASSYGDKYEQYV.